The following is a T cell receptor (beta chain) sequence with its context. Its cognate antigen is unknown. The data derive from a study of cytomegalovirus exposure and HLA in healthy donors. Study-wide background: Some 180 million T cells yielded 100 million or so unique TCR beta sequences in earlier analysis. General study results and limits: A later analysis by the authors found several of the most significant clusters apparently linked to common viral pathogens.

In the PCR, 60 Vbeta and 13 Jbeta primers were used. Measured with immunoSEQ multiplex PCR; TCRdb has only the in-frame clones, and not every one. Of over 150,000 clones listed, over 75% are singletons. Healthy bone marrow donors formed the donor group. The CDR3 has 13 residues. The ends were cut back, 5 bases at V and 8 bases at J, with 10 bases in the middle. Per germline, CDR1 LNHDA and CDR2 SQIVND (reference sequence). The sequence was collected from a male donor in good health and CMV-seronegative. Sequenced: PBMCs. This sequence joins TRBV19 and TRBJ1-6; D is uncertain. The CDR3 loop reads CASSLLYDSPLHF. The CDR3 DNA sequence: TGTGCCAGTAGTCTCCTTTATGATTCACCCCTCCACTTT.